The clone carrying this T cell receptor (beta chain) was counted a few times. Healthy Caucasian individuals made up all the donors. TCRdb itself ran the 5' RACE reads through MiXCR, one entry per CDR3 protein. The table lists approximately 500,000 distinct CDR3 sequences, roughly 15% of them singletons, with 0.44% in the top ten. The data derive from a study of identical twins. This CDR3 is 14 amino acids long. V dropped 2 bases and J dropped 7; count of bases not matched to a gene: 6. CDR1 SGHTA and CDR2 FQGTGA come from the germline V gene. The same sample was also used in a study of yellow fever vaccine responses in identical twins. That source adds: On the reported evidence, twins' vaccine T cell responses seemed partly convergent and partly personalized.

The chain joins TRBV7-3 to TRBJ2-3; TRBD1 matches at 7 bases. The sequence derives from a woman between 18 and 29 years old in good health. The sequencing input was CD4+ T cells sorted from blood. CDR3 coding DNA: TGTGCCAGCAGCTTAGGGGACAGCCGGAATACGCAGTATTTT. The encoded protein is CASSLGDSRNTQYF.